Below are 19 T cell receptor beta chains sequenced from a single sample in a study of early T cells in non-severe SARS-CoV-2 infection. TCRdb fed the 5' RACE reads into MiXCR, producing one record per CDR3 protein. The sample has 100,000 to 150,000 distinct CDR3 sequences; about 15% are singletons. Input material: whole blood. These receptors all come from an adult who was a healthcare worker with PCR-confirmed SARS-CoV-2 infection or an uninfected control (not recorded which).

Many counts were recorded for this clonotype. The V gene is TRBV29-1, the J gene TRBJ2-5; D possibly corresponds to TRBD1 (5 bases). The germline V gene has CDR1 SQVTM and CDR2 ANQGSEA. The V and J ends lost 8 bases and 2 bases respectively, with 9 bases between them. CDR3 size: 11 residues. CDR3 in amino acids: CSRTWQETQYF. DNA of the CDR3: TGCAGCAGGACATGGCAAGAGACCCAGTACTTC.

With regard to this clonotype: A much larger clone sits a single nucleotide away, making a read error possible. J is TRBJ2-1 and V is TRBV7-2, with TRBD2 as a possible D gene (5 bases). This CDR3 region has 12 residues. Looked up from germline, CDR1 is SGHTA and CDR2 is FQGNSA. CDR3 residues: CVSSFGVNEQFF. CDR3 nucleotides: TGTGTCAGCAGCTTCGGGGTCAATGAGCAGTTCTTC.

The V and J genes are TRBV2 and TRBJ2-1; 9 bases line up with TRBD2. The CDR3 runs to 15 residues. V shed 6 bases, J shed 3 bases, and the junction held 6 bases outside the gene matches. Per the germline V gene, CDR1 is SNHLY and CDR2 is FYNNEI. Written as DNA, the CDR3 is TGTGCCAGCAGAGACAAGCGGGGGGTCTACAATGAGCAGTTCTTC. Encoded protein: CASRDKRGVYNEQFF.

The chain recombines TRBV12-3 or TRBV12-4 with TRBJ2-7; D is possibly TRBD2 (6 bases). The CDR3 covers 15 residues. The germline V and J ends were trimmed by 6 bases and 4 bases, with 19 bases remaining between them. The DNA for the CDR3 is TGTGCCAGCAGCCCACGAGGGCTCCGGGGGTACGAGCAGTACTTC. Encoded protein: CASSPRGLRGYEQYF.

The rearrangement links TRBV5-1 to TRBJ1-1; 9 nucleotides align to TRBD1. The germline gives CDR1 SGHRS, CDR2 YFSETQ. V lost 4 bases to trimming and J lost 0 bases; unmatched junction nucleotides: 7. The CDR3 is 16 residues long. CDR3 amino acids: CASSLQTGGMNTEAFF. In DNA form, the CDR3 reads TGCGCCAGCAGCCTTCAGACAGGGGGGATGAACACTGAAGCTTTCTTT.

A few counts support this clonotype. The chain joins TRBV5-1 to TRBJ1-1; 9 positions match TRBD1. Germline V gene lookup returns CDR1 SGHRS and CDR2 YFSETQ. The CDR3 has 14 residues. V shed 3 bases, J shed 6 bases, and the junction held 6 bases outside the gene matches. CDR3 in amino acids: CASSSGTGLSEAFF. The CDR3 DNA reads TGCGCCAGCAGCTCGGGGACAGGGTTATCTGAAGCTTTCTTT.

This clonotype was observed a handful of times. This chain uses TRBV6-5 with TRBJ1-1; TRBD1 agrees at 9 bases. The CDR3 covers 13 residues. The germline CDR1 and CDR2 sequences are MNHEY and SVGAGI. V dropped 7 bases and J dropped 5; count of bases not matched to a gene: 5. The chain's CDR3 is CASTRQGGTEAFF. The CDR3 DNA reads TGTGCCAGCACCCGACAGGGGGGAACTGAAGCTTTCTTT.

The chain carries TRBV9 and TRBJ2-3, with D possibly being TRBD2 (7 bases). The germline V and J ends were trimmed by 0 bases and 0 bases, with 17 bases remaining between them. This CDR3 contains 18 residues. Looked up from germline, CDR1 is SGDLS and CDR2 is YYNGEE. The CDR3 spells CASSVVVGGHLSTDTQYF. CDR3 sequence (DNA): TGTGCCAGCAGCGTAGTAGTGGGGGGGCATCTCAGCACAGATACGCAGTATTTT.

CDR3 coding DNA: TGTGCCAGCAGCTTAGATACCGTTCAGAGCCTAAATCAGCCCCAGCATTTT. Residues: CASSLDTVQSLNQPQHF. The chain employs TRBV11-3 and TRBJ1-5; D is unresolved. The CDR3 totals 17 residues. Germline CDR1 and CDR2: SGHNT and YENEEA. V lost 0 bases to trimming and J lost 4 bases, with 16 bases between them.

This clonotype was seen more than once but under ten times. This rearrangement joins TRBV29-1 to TRBJ2-3; a possible D gene is TRBD2 (5 bases). The germline V and J ends were trimmed by 6 bases and 1 base, with 11 bases remaining between them. CDR1 SQVTM and CDR2 ANQGSEA come from the germline V gene. This CDR3 is 13 amino acids long. CDR3 region: CSVVSRGTDTQYF. The CDR3 coding sequence is TGCAGCGTCGTTTCGAGGGGCACAGATACGCAGTATTTT.

This clonotype was observed a few times. The V and J genes are TRBV30 and TRBJ1-1, with 9 bases fitting TRBD1. V was pared by 5 bases and J by 0 bases, with 1 base of the junction left unmatched. This CDR3 is 13 amino acids long. In germline, CDR1 is GTSNPN, CDR2 SVGIG (reference sequence). The CDR3 DNA is TGTGCCTGGGGGACAGGGTTGAACACTGAAGCTTTCTTT. Protein product: CAWGTGLNTEAFF. The variable domain in full, with the rest retrieved from reference TRBV30 and TRBJ1-1, is SQTIHQWPATLVQPVGSPLSLECTVEGTSNPNLYWYRQAAGRGLQLLFYSVGIGQISSEVPQNLSASRPQDRQFILSSKKLLLSDSGFYLCAWGTGLNTEAFFGQGTRLTVV.

This clonotype appeared once. The rearrangement links TRBV6-6 to TRBJ2-1; 7 bases are a match to TRBD1. Trimming cost V 5 bases and J 9 bases; bases outside gene matches: 10. The CDR3 contains 14 residues. Germline CDR1 is MNHNY and CDR2 is SVGAGI (reference sequence). In nucleotides, the CDR3 is TGTGCCAGCAGTCCGGGACAGAATGTCGGTGAGCAGTTCTTC. Translating it yields CASSPGQNVGEQFF.

This clonotype was observed a few times. The chain's CDR3 is CASGLGTDYGYTF. The CDR3 DNA reads TGTGCTAGTGGTTTGGGGACGGACTATGGCTACACCTTC. The chain is built from TRBV12-5 and TRBJ1-2; no definite D call. CDR1 is LGHNT and CDR2 is FRNRAP in the germline V gene. Deletions cut 1 base from V and 3 bases from J, with 6 bases between. The CDR3 has 13 residues.

This clonotype appeared a few times. The chain links TRBV4-1 to TRBJ1-1; 8 bases line up with TRBD1. The CDR3 sequence is 16 residues long. Germline V gene data show CDR1 as MGHRA and CDR2 as YSYEKL. The J segment lost 0 bases and the V segment lost 4 bases, leaving 7 bases of the junction unmatched. The CDR3 coding sequence is TGCGCCAGCAGCCCTGCAGGGGGCATCATGAACACTGAAGCTTTCTTT. Amino acid sequence: CASSPAGGIMNTEAFF.

The chain carries TRBV9 and TRBJ2-3; 9 positions match TRBD2. Germline V gene lookup returns CDR1 SGDLS and CDR2 YYNGEE. Losses at the gene ends were 0 bases for V and 4 bases for J; bases not matched to a gene: 12. This CDR3 region has 18 residues. The CDR3 DNA reads TGTGCCAGCAGCGTAGGCAGCGGGGGGTCGGAAGTAGCAGATACGCAGTATTTT. It codes for CASSVGSGGSEVADTQYF. Drawing the rest from reference TRBV9 and TRBJ2-3, the complete variable domain is DSGVTQTPKHLITATGQRVTLRCSPRSGDLSVYWYQQSLDQGLQFLIQYYNGEERAKGNILERFSAQQFPDLHSELNLSSLELGDSALYFCASSVGSGGSEVADTQYFGPGTRLTVL.

This clonotype was detected once. The rearrangement joins TRBV6-2 or TRBV6-3 to TRBJ2-7, with TRBD1 identical over 8 bases. Germline V gene lookup returns CDR1 MNHEY and CDR2 SVGEGT. The CDR3 sequence is 13 residues long. The junction had 1 base not matched to a gene; V was cut back by 2 bases and J by 4 bases. The CDR3 is CASSYTGGYEQYF. The CDR3, as DNA: TGTGCCAGCAGTTACACAGGGGGTTACGAGCAGTACTTC.

The rearrangement joins TRBV19 to TRBJ1-5, with D perhaps matching TRBD1 (6 bases). Trimming pared 5 bases from V and 1 base from J, leaving 12 bases between. The length of the CDR3 is 15 residues. Germline values: CDR1 LNHDA, CDR2 SQIVND (reference sequence). The CDR3 nucleotides read TGTGCCAGTAGTGGACAGCAGACAAGCAATCAGCCCCAGCATTTT. This encodes CASSGQQTSNQPQHF.

The J gene is TRBJ1-1, the V gene TRBV20-1; 7 bases fit TRBD1. The V gene end was trimmed by 0 bases and the J gene end by 1 base; junction bases not matched to a gene: 5. CDR1 and CDR2 from the germline V gene are DFQATT and SNEGSKA (reference sequence). The CDR3 is 15 residues long. The CDR3 region has the DNA TGCAGTGCTAGAGACTTTAGGGGGCGGAACACTGAAGCTTTCTTT. As protein: CSARDFRGRNTEAFF.

This clonotype was counted between two and nine times. The V call is TRBV7-9, the J call TRBJ1-3; TRBD1 matches at 7 bases. The CDR3 consists of 15 residues. V trimming: 5 bases; J trimming: 3 bases; junction bases outside the gene matches: 7. Germline V gene lookup returns CDR1 SEHNR and CDR2 FQNEAQ (reference sequence). The CDR3 coding sequence is TGTGCCAGCAGCGCTGACAGGGTCGTTGGAAACACCATATATTTT. Encoded protein: CASSADRVVGNTIYF.